This T cell receptor beta chain was retrieved from a study of blood T cell repertoires in COVID-19. The wider study: The United States, Italy and Spain provided the acute and convalescent COVID-19 samples.

Original analysis: Reference gene primer amplification yielded estimated nucleated cell counts. The table came from immunoSEQ multiplex PCR; TCRdb's copy has only in-frame clones and leaves some out. V and J calls and clone size are as listed in that table; D and trimming were resolved from the DNA. The data hold some 180,000 clones, with 80% observed a single time. Adults between about 18 and 95 years of age took part from about two dozen US areas. Exposed study participants had met a COVID-19 case within 2 weeks before entry. Germline CDR1 and CDR2: MDHEN and SYDVKM. The V end lost 7 bases, the J end lost 6 bases, and 21 bases lay between the germline ends. This CDR3 is built from 16 residues.

Sequenced sample: PBMCs or T cells enriched from blood (not recorded which). The chain employs TRBV28 and TRBJ2-2, with a tentative D call TRBD1 (6 bases). This TCR was sampled from a man between 60 and 75 years old who had been exposed to COVID-19. The chain's CDR3 is CASTYTGLSGAGELFF. CDR3 bases: TGTGCCAGCACCTACACAGGGTTGTCCGGAGCCGGGGAGCTGTTTTTT.